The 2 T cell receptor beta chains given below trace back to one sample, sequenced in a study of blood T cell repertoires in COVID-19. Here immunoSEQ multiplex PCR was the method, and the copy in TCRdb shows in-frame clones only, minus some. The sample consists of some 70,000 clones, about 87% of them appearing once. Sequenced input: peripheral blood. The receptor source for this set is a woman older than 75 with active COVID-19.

The CDR3 DNA reads as TGTGCAAGTCGCCCCCTGGGCCTAGCCGTCACCGGGGAGCTGTTTTTT. Protein product: CASRPLGLAVTGELFF. This chain links TRBV12-2 with TRBJ2-2; the table's TRBD2 call for D was not verified on the DNA. TRBV12-2 is deemed a pseudogene. The CDR3 totals 16 residues.

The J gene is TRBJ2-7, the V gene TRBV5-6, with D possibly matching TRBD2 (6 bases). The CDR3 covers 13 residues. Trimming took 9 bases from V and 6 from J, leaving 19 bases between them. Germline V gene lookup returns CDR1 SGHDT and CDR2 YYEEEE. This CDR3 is CANHPVRGGEQYF. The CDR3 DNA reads TGTGCCAACCACCCTGTCCGGGGAGGCGAGCAGTACTTC.